These 3 T cell receptor beta chains share one sample of origin, sequenced in a study of beta chain features in type 1 diabetes. TCRB transcripts that were expressed got sequenced, as all of the isolated RNA had been reverse transcribed. Assay used: immunoSEQ multiplex PCR; TCRdb lists only in-frame clones, some missing. Of 500,000 to 700,000 clones listed, 15% to 17% are singletons. The sample comprised naive CD4+ T cells from blood. These receptors were obtained from a man aged 18 to 30 in good health.

V is TRBV25-1 and J is TRBJ2-3; no definite D call. CDR3 length equals 13 residues. Germline-derived CDR1 and CDR2 are MGHDK and SYGVNS. The V end lost 1 base, the J end lost 3 bases, and 5 bases lay between the germline ends. This chain's CDR3 is CASSEFKTDTQYF. The DNA of the CDR3 is TGTGCCAGCAGTGAATTCAAGACAGATACGCAGTATTTT. Using reference TRBV25-1 and TRBJ2-3 for the parts outside the CDR3, the full variable domain is EADIYQTPRYLVIGTGKKITLECSQTMGHDKMYWYQQDPGMELHLIHYSYGVNSTEKGDLSSESTVSRIRTEHFPLTLESARPSHTSQYLCASSEFKTDTQYFGPGTRLTVL.

This clone was found a few times. The chain recombines TRBV9 with TRBJ2-1, with a tentative D call TRBD2 (6 bases). The CDR3 has 16 residues. Germline CDR1 is SGDLS and CDR2 is YYNGEE. Deletions cut 4 bases from V and 4 bases from J, with 18 bases between. The CDR3 loop reads CASSPSGTRDYNEQFF. In DNA form, the CDR3 reads TGTGCCAGCAGCCCATCCGGGACTCGTGATTACAATGAGCAGTTCTTC. Looking up the rest from reference TRBV9 and TRBJ2-1 gives the full variable domain: DSGVTQTPKHLITATGQRVTLRCSPRSGDLSVYWYQQSLDQGLQFLIQYYNGEERAKGNILERFSAQQFPDLHSELNLSSLELGDSALYFCASSPSGTRDYNEQFFGPGTRLTVL.

The chain uses TRBV14 and TRBJ1-5; a weak D match, TRBD1 (5 bases). CDR1 and CDR2 (germline): SGHDN, FVKESK. The CDR3 covers 16 residues. V lost 3 bases and J lost 4, with 16 bases in between. The CDR3 region has the DNA TGTGCCAGCAGCCAGTCCGGGACGGGGAGGAATCAGCCCCAGCATTTT. It specifies CASSQSGTGRNQPQHF.